A single sample gave rise to the 12 T cell receptor beta chains below, sequenced in a study of early T cells in non-severe SARS-CoV-2 infection. MiXCR, applied by TCRdb to the 5' RACE reads, yields one record per CDR3 protein. The profile covers some 45,000 distinct CDR3 sequences, with around a tenth appearing a single time and approximately 4.9% taken by the ten largest. The material was whole blood, obtained at baseline. These receptors were taken from an adult who was a healthcare worker with PCR-confirmed SARS-CoV-2 infection or an uninfected control (not recorded which).

This clonotype was seen a handful of times. This chain links TRBV11-2 with TRBJ2-3; D ambiguous. The V end was cut by 5 bases, the J end by 1 base, with 10 bases between. The CDR3 length is 14 residues. Germline V gives CDR1 SGHAT, CDR2 FQNNGV. The CDR3 bases are TGTGCCAGCAGCCCCCAAAGGGGCACAGATACGCAGTATTTT. It is translated as CASSPQRGTDTQYF.

The rearrangement links TRBV28 to TRBJ2-4; 7 bases are a match to TRBD2. The J segment lost 6 bases and the V segment lost 7 bases, leaving 6 bases of the junction unmatched. CDR1 is MDHEN and CDR2 is SYDVKM in the germline V gene. The CDR3 totals 13 residues. The CDR3 spells CASTKGGRNIQYF. In DNA form, the CDR3 reads TGTGCCAGCACTAAGGGAGGGAGAAACATTCAGTACTTC.

In this sample, this clonotype turned up many times. This chain connects TRBV11-2 to TRBJ1-4; D is unclear. Trimming pared 5 bases from V and 7 bases from J, leaving 14 bases between. The CDR3 is 14 residues long. The germline V gene encodes CDR1 SGHAT and CDR2 FQNNGV. CDR3 protein: CASSPLPRAEKLFF. In nucleotides, the CDR3 is TGTGCCAGCAGCCCACTCCCTCGGGCTGAAAAACTGTTTTTT. Looking up the rest from reference TRBV11-2 and TRBJ1-4 gives the full variable domain: EAGVAQSPRYKIIEKRQSVAFWCNPISGHATLYWYQQILGQGPKLLIQFQNNGVVDDSQLPKDRFSAERLKGVDSTLKIQPAKLEDSAVYLCASSPLPRAEKLFFGSGTQLSVL.

There are a few counts of this clonotype. The J gene is TRBJ2-3, the V gene TRBV7-9; D might be TRBD1 (7 bases). V dropped 5 bases and J dropped 2 bases, with 11 bases sitting between them. The CDR3 covers 14 residues. CDR1 and CDR2 from the germline V gene are SEHNR and FQNEAQ (reference sequence). The chain's CDR3 is CASSRGTATDTQYF. The CDR3 DNA reads as TGTGCCAGCAGCCGCGGGACAGCCACAGATACGCAGTATTTT.

V gene TRBV5-1 combines with J gene TRBJ1-4; 9 bases match TRBD1. There are 15 residues in the CDR3. CDR1 and CDR2 (germline): SGHRS, YFSETQ. J gave up 8 bases and V 5 bases, and 10 bases lay outside the gene matches. The CDR3 bases are TGCGCCAGCAGGGAACAGGGGGCAGGTCGGGAAAAACTGTTTTTT. Amino acid sequence: CASREQGAGREKLFF.

The table lists this clonotype with a few counts. The chain couples TRBV9 to TRBJ2-7; D gene uncertain. CDR3 size: 15 residues. The germline V and J ends were trimmed by 0 bases and 0 bases, with 10 bases remaining between them. From germline, CDR1 is SGDLS and CDR2 YYNGEE. The CDR3 loop reads CASSVEGGYSYEQYF. CDR3 nucleotide sequence: TGTGCCAGCAGCGTAGAGGGCGGTTACTCCTACGAGCAGTACTTC.

This clonotype is judged medium-sized. The V and J genes are TRBV7-6 and TRBJ1-3; 8 nucleotides align to TRBD1. After removal of 0 bases from V and 4 bases from J, the junction contained 8 bases not matched to a gene. This CDR3 has 17 amino acids. Germline V gives CDR1 SGHVS, CDR2 FNYEAQ. CDR3 DNA sequence: TGTGCCAGCAGCTTAGCCGGGACAGGCTTATACGGAAACACCATATATTTT. Translated, it gives CASSLAGTGLYGNTIYF. Using reference TRBV7-6 and TRBJ1-3 for the parts outside the CDR3, the full variable domain is GAGVSQSPRYKVTKRGQDVALRCDPISGHVSLYWYRQALGQGPEFLTYFNYEAQQDKSGLPNDRFSAERPEGSISTLTIQRTEQRDSAMYRCASSLAGTGLYGNTIYFGEGSWLTVV.

The chain carries TRBV12-3 or TRBV12-4 and TRBJ2-1, with 7 bases matching TRBD1. This CDR3 spans 14 amino acids. The V segment lost 4 bases and the J segment 7 bases; nucleotides outside the gene matches: 7. Written as DNA, the CDR3 is TGTGCCAGCAGTTGGCAGGGGGTTGGGAATGAGCAGTTCTTC. This translates into CASSWQGVGNEQFF.

This clonotype was detected ten times or more. This chain uses TRBV28 with TRBJ2-7; D might be TRBD1 (5 bases). V lost 2 bases to trimming and J lost 4 bases, with 9 bases between them. Germline V gene data show CDR1 as MDHEN and CDR2 as SYDVKM. The CDR3 contains 13 residues. CDR3 coding DNA: TGTGCCAGCAGTTTACCCACAGGTTACGAGCAGTACTTC. It specifies CASSLPTGYEQYF.

The genes are TRBV5-1 and TRBJ2-2; 8 positions agree with TRBD1. CDR3 length equals 16 residues. The germline gives CDR1 SGHRS, CDR2 YFSETQ. Losses at the gene ends were 4 bases for V and 5 bases for J; bases not matched to a gene: 10. CDR3 DNA sequence: TGCGCCAGCAGCCCAGACAGGGGAAAGATTACCGGGGAGCTGTTTTTT. It codes for CASSPDRGKITGELFF.

CDR3 in DNA: TGTGCCAGCAGAGCATTACAGGGTTATAGCAATCAGCCCCAGCATTTT. The encoded protein is CASRALQGYSNQPQHF. The chain carries TRBV6-1 and TRBJ1-5, with D maybe TRBD1 (6 bases). Germline assignment: CDR1 MNHNS and CDR2 SASEGT. The CDR3 covers 16 residues. The V gene lost 6 bases and the J gene lost 0 bases, with 15 bases spanning the gap.

This clonotype came up a few times. V usage is TRBV24-1 and J usage is TRBJ1-2; TRBD1 might be the D (6 bases). The CDR3 loop spans 12 amino acids. Trimming removed 9 bases from V and 6 bases from J, with 13 bases in between. Germline V gene data show CDR1 as KGHDR and CDR2 as SFDVKD. The CDR3 is CATPRRDNGYTF. CDR3 DNA: TGTGCCACCCCGCGAAGGGACAATGGCTACACCTTC.